Listed here is a single TCR beta chain. V was cut by 3 bases and J by 5 bases, with 10 bases left in between. This CDR3 region has 13 residues. Germline CDR1 and CDR2: SEHNR and FQNEAQ (reference sequence). The sample belongs to a study of blood T cell repertoires in COVID-19. Per the original methods: Amplifying reference gene primers gave estimates of nucleated cell counts. Generated by immunoSEQ multiplex PCR, the TCRdb table keeps only in-frame clones and is missing some. Clonal size and the V and J genes are those of that table, whereas D and trimming came from the DNA. The data contain 120,000 to 150,000 clones, roughly 80% of them seen just once; the ten biggest clones take up 8.6%.

Sequenced material: peripheral blood. V usage is TRBV7-9 and J usage is TRBJ2-5; TRBD1 might be the D (6 bases). The TCR comes from a middle-aged man with active or convalescent COVID-19. The DNA for the CDR3 is TGTGCCAGCAGCTTGGACAGTGGGGAGACCCAGTACTTC. Its translation is CASSLDSGETQYF.